This T cell receptor beta chain is drawn from a study of OX40 agonist ivuxolimab in advanced cancers. Study information: Treatment of patients was with ivuxolimab, an agonistic anti-OX40 (CD134) antibody.

Clones were sequenced by immunoSEQ multiplex PCR, and TCRdb holds only the in-frame ones, with some missing. This table has tens of thousands of clones, roughly 87% appearing once. The investigators sampled blood at baseline, at cycle 4 day 1, and at cycle 7 day 1. Study findings and constraints: CD8+ T cells (on average) carried more expanded clones than CD4+ T cells. Among expanded peripheral T cells, antigen specificity went undetermined.

With respect to this clone: Its antigen remains unidentified.

The TCR originated in an adult with an advanced solid tumor such as melanoma, head and neck, liver or kidney cancer. The sample was CD4+ or CD8+ T cells sorted from blood, taken in a trial of the OX40 agonist ivuxolimab.

In DNA, the CDR3 is TGTGCCAGCAGCCCAAGGGACATGGCGTTGAGGGAGCAGTACTTC. This encodes CASSPRDMALREQYF. The chain combines TRBV11-1 with TRBJ2-7; the D gene is possibly TRBD1 (6 bases). The CDR3 contains 15 residues. CDR1 is SGHAT, CDR2 FQDESV, per germline (reference sequence). Trimming removed 5 bases from V and 7 bases from J, with 21 bases in between.